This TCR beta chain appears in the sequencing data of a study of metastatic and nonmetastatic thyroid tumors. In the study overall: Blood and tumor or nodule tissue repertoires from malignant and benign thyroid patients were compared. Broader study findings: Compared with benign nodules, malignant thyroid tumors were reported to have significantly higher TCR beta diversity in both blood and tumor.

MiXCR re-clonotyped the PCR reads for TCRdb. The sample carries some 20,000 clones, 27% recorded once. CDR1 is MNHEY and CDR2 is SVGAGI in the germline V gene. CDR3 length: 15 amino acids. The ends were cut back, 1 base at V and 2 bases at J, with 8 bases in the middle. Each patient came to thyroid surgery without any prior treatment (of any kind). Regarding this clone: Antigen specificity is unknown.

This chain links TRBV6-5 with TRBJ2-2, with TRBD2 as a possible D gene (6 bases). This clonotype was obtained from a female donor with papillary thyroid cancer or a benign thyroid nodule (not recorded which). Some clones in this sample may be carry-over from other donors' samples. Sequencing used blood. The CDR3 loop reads CASSYFAGNTGELFF. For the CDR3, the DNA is TGTGCCAGCAGTTACTTTGCGGGAAACACCGGGGAGCTGTTTTTT.